These T cell receptor beta chains were read from a single sample in a study of cytomegalovirus exposure and HLA in healthy donors. Produced via immunoSEQ multiplex PCR; TCRdb's table is partial and in-frame only. The data hold fewer than 200,000 clones, with around 83% observed a single time. Sequences were obtained from PBMCs. These receptors were obtained from a man aged 40-55 years in good health and CMV-seropositive. The CDR3 runs from the conserved cysteine through the conserved F or W. Each record gives: D gene, V gene, J gene, clone size, CDR3 protein, CDR3 DNA. D genes are given only for firm matches. Some rows mark clone size as missing; the rest say once, few, many or name a class of expanded clone.

d_call: NA
v_call: TRBV7-8
j_call: TRBJ2-7
clone_size: NA
cdr3_aa: CASSLGGDSYEQYF
cdr3_nt: TGTGCCAGCAGCTTAGGGGGGGACAGCTACGAGCAGTACTTC

d_call: TRBD1
v_call: TRBV30
j_call: TRBJ2-6
clone_size: NA
cdr3_aa: CAWSFRGPGANVLTF
cdr3_nt: TGTGCCTGGAGTTTCAGGGGGCCTGGGGCCAACGTCCTGACTTTC

d_call: TRBD2
v_call: TRBV7-8
j_call: TRBJ2-3
clone_size: NA
cdr3_aa: CASSLVRLAGTDTQYF
cdr3_nt: TGTGCCAGCAGCTTAGTTCGCCTAGCGGGCACAGATACGCAGTATTTT

d_call: NA
v_call: TRBV9
j_call: TRBJ1-1
clone_size: NA
cdr3_aa: CASSPTGVDEAFF
cdr3_nt: TGTGCCAGCAGCCCAACGGGGGTCGACGAAGCTTTCTTT

d_call: TRBD2
v_call: TRBV7-2
j_call: TRBJ2-3
clone_size: NA
cdr3_aa: CASSLRLAAFTDTQYF
cdr3_nt: TGTGCCAGCAGCTTACGACTAGCGGCCTTCACAGATACGCAGTATTTT

d_call: NA
v_call: TRBV6-5
j_call: TRBJ1-1
clone_size: NA
cdr3_aa: CASSYSGGIETEAFF
cdr3_nt: TGTGCCAGCAGTTACTCGGGGGGAATAGAAACTGAAGCTTTCTTT

d_call: TRBD1
v_call: TRBV7-3
j_call: TRBJ2-7
clone_size: NA
cdr3_aa: CASSPTGAYEQYF
cdr3_nt: TGTGCCAGCAGCCCTACAGGGGCATACGAGCAGTACTTC

d_call: NA
v_call: TRBV5-1
j_call: TRBJ1-5
clone_size: NA
cdr3_aa: CATPYLETIDQPQHF
cdr3_nt: TGCGCCACCCCGTACCTAGAAACGATTGATCAGCCCCAGCATTTT

d_call: NA
v_call: TRBV5-1
j_call: TRBJ1-4
clone_size: NA
cdr3_aa: CASSPQANEKLFF
cdr3_nt: TGCGCCAGCAGTCCCCAGGCTAATGAAAAACTGTTTTTT

d_call: TRBD2
v_call: TRBV15
j_call: TRBJ2-7
clone_size: NA
cdr3_aa: CATSLRDYSYEQYF
cdr3_nt: TGTGCCACCAGCCTCCGGGACTACTCCTACGAGCAGTACTTC

d_call: NA
v_call: TRBV18
j_call: TRBJ2-5
clone_size: NA
cdr3_aa: CASSLSALAQETQYF
cdr3_nt: TGTGCCAGCTCACTAAGCGCACTAGCCCAAGAGACCCAGTACTTC

d_call: NA
v_call: TRBV10-1
j_call: TRBJ2-7
clone_size: NA
cdr3_aa: CASSAQRISYEQYF
cdr3_nt: TGCGCCAGCAGTGCGCAGCGGATCTCCTACGAGCAGTACTTC

d_call: NA
v_call: TRBV9
j_call: TRBJ2-7
clone_size: once
cdr3_aa: CASSVEGFAYEQYF
cdr3_nt: TGTGCCAGCAGCGTAGAGGGGTTCGCCTACGAGCAGTACTTC

d_call: NA
v_call: TRBV4-3
j_call: TRBJ1-5
clone_size: NA
cdr3_aa: CASSQEQGASQPQHF
cdr3_nt: TGCGCCAGCAGCCAAGAACAGGGTGCAAGTCAGCCCCAGCATTTT

d_call: TRBD1
v_call: TRBV7-9
j_call: TRBJ2-2
clone_size: NA
cdr3_aa: CASSPTADRAGNTGELFF
cdr3_nt: TGTGCCAGCAGCCCCACAGCCGACAGGGCCGGGAACACCGGGGAGCTGTTTTTT

d_call: TRBD1
v_call: TRBV6-5
j_call: TRBJ1-3
clone_size: NA
cdr3_aa: CASSSTGGGNTIYF
cdr3_nt: TGTGCCAGCAGTTCGACAGGGGGTGGAAACACCATATATTTT

d_call: TRBD1
v_call: TRBV4-3
j_call: TRBJ2-6
clone_size: NA
cdr3_aa: CASSQVGTGGAGANVLTF
cdr3_nt: TGCGCCAGCAGCCAAGTGGGGACAGGGGGGGCTGGGGCCAACGTCCTGACTTTC

d_call: NA
v_call: TRBV18
j_call: TRBJ2-5
clone_size: NA
cdr3_aa: CASSPDGWAGETQYF
cdr3_nt: TGTGCCAGCTCACCAGATGGATGGGCAGGAGAGACCCAGTACTTC

d_call: NA
v_call: TRBV5-1
j_call: TRBJ1-2
clone_size: NA
cdr3_aa: CASSPTSRGQTF
cdr3_nt: TGCGCCAGCAGCCCCACTTCCAGAGGGCAGACCTTC

d_call: TRBD1
v_call: TRBV7-9
j_call: TRBJ1-2
clone_size: NA
cdr3_aa: CASSVTGSGYGYTF
cdr3_nt: TGTGCCAGCAGCGTGACAGGGTCTGGCTATGGCTACACCTTC

d_call: NA
v_call: TRBV27
j_call: TRBJ1-2
clone_size: NA
cdr3_aa: CASSLRGTAGNGYTF
cdr3_nt: TGTGCCAGCAGTTTACGGGGGACCGCGGGTAATGGCTACACCTTC

d_call: NA
v_call: TRBV30
j_call: TRBJ1-1
clone_size: NA
cdr3_aa: CAWSNTGNTEAFF
cdr3_nt: TGTGCCTGGAGTAATACAGGGAACACTGAAGCTTTCTTT

d_call: NA
v_call: TRBV6-1
j_call: TRBJ1-2
clone_size: NA
cdr3_aa: CASRFTGWGYTF
cdr3_nt: TGTGCCAGCAGATTTACAGGGTGGGGCTACACCTTC

d_call: TRBD1
v_call: TRBV5-1
j_call: TRBJ2-1
clone_size: NA
cdr3_aa: CASSFGTATYNEQFF
cdr3_nt: TGCGCCAGCAGCTTCGGGACAGCTACTTACAATGAGCAGTTCTTC

d_call: TRBD2
v_call: TRBV9
j_call: TRBJ2-7
clone_size: NA
cdr3_aa: CASSVDGREGYEQYF
cdr3_nt: TGTGCCAGCAGCGTAGATGGGCGGGAGGGCTACGAGCAGTACTTC

d_call: NA
v_call: TRBV9
j_call: TRBJ2-7
clone_size: NA
cdr3_aa: CASSGPGGLSGEQYF
cdr3_nt: TGTGCCAGCAGCGGCCCCGGGGGGCTAAGTGGCGAGCAGTACTTC

d_call: NA
v_call: TRBV5-1
j_call: TRBJ1-2
clone_size: NA
cdr3_aa: CASSFEGNRERSEGGYTF
cdr3_nt: TGCGCCAGCAGCTTCGAAGGGAACAGGGAAAGGAGTGAAGGGGGCTACACCTTC

d_call: TRBD2
v_call: TRBV15
j_call: TRBJ2-5
clone_size: NA
cdr3_aa: CATSRGGLAGVETQYF
cdr3_nt: TGTGCCACCAGCAGGGGAGGACTAGCGGGAGTAGAGACCCAGTACTTC

d_call: TRBD1
v_call: TRBV25-1
j_call: TRBJ1-1
clone_size: NA
cdr3_aa: CASMGQGNTEAFF
cdr3_nt: TGTGCCAGCATGGGACAGGGGAACACTGAAGCTTTCTTT

d_call: NA
v_call: TRBV11-2
j_call: TRBJ2-6
clone_size: NA
cdr3_aa: CASSLGGSGANVLTF
cdr3_nt: TGTGCCAGCAGCTTAGGCGGCTCTGGGGCCAACGTCCTGACTTTC

d_call: TRBD2
v_call: TRBV6-5
j_call: TRBJ2-7
clone_size: NA
cdr3_aa: CASSPPASGSYEQYF
cdr3_nt: TGTGCCAGCAGTCCACCGGCTAGCGGGAGTTACGAGCAGTACTTC

d_call: TRBD1
v_call: TRBV9
j_call: TRBJ1-1
clone_size: NA
cdr3_aa: CASSLGGSTEAFF
cdr3_nt: TGTGCCAGCAGCTTAGGGGGCTCCACTGAAGCTTTCTTT

d_call: NA
v_call: TRBV4-1
j_call: TRBJ2-7
clone_size: NA
cdr3_aa: CASSQEAGYEQYF
cdr3_nt: TGCGCCAGCAGCCAAGAAGCAGGCTACGAGCAGTACTTC

d_call: NA
v_call: TRBV28
j_call: TRBJ2-3
clone_size: NA
cdr3_aa: CASSWGRSGTDTQYF
cdr3_nt: TGTGCCAGCAGTTGGGGGCGGTCTGGGACGGATACGCAGTATTTT

d_call: NA
v_call: TRBV9
j_call: TRBJ1-2
clone_size: NA
cdr3_aa: CASSVGIQVRYSYGYTF
cdr3_nt: TGTGCCAGCAGCGTAGGGATACAGGTTCGGTATTCCTATGGCTACACCTTC

d_call: NA
v_call: TRBV5-1
j_call: TRBJ2-6
clone_size: NA
cdr3_aa: CASSYYRDTGANVLTF
cdr3_nt: TGCGCCAGCAGCTACTACAGGGATACTGGGGCCAACGTCCTGACTTTC

d_call: NA
v_call: TRBV28
j_call: TRBJ1-5
clone_size: once
cdr3_aa: CASSPEGGTSNQPQHF
cdr3_nt: TGTGCCAGCAGTCCCGAGGGCGGAACTAGCAATCAGCCCCAGCATTTT

d_call: NA
v_call: TRBV27
j_call: TRBJ2-5
clone_size: NA
cdr3_aa: CASSFLRYQETQYF
cdr3_nt: TGTGCCAGCAGTTTCTTGAGGTACCAAGAGACCCAGTACTTC

d_call: TRBD2
v_call: TRBV11-2
j_call: TRBJ2-7
clone_size: NA
cdr3_aa: CASSLRRGVPWAYEQYF
cdr3_nt: TGTGCCAGCAGCCTCCGGCGGGGGGTACCCTGGGCCTACGAGCAGTACTTC

d_call: TRBD2
v_call: TRBV5-4
j_call: TRBJ2-7
clone_size: NA
cdr3_aa: CASSSRDYTYEQYF
cdr3_nt: TGTGCCAGCAGCTCCCGGGACTACACCTACGAGCAGTACTTC

d_call: NA
v_call: TRBV9
j_call: TRBJ2-7
clone_size: NA
cdr3_aa: CASSVAGNTYEQYF
cdr3_nt: TGTGCCAGCAGCGTAGCAGGGAACACCTACGAGCAGTACTTC

d_call: TRBD1
v_call: TRBV5-1
j_call: TRBJ2-3
clone_size: NA
cdr3_aa: CASSQGTVTDTQYF
cdr3_nt: TGCGCCAGCAGCCAAGGGACAGTAACAGATACGCAGTATTTT

d_call: NA
v_call: TRBV5-1
j_call: TRBJ2-1
clone_size: NA
cdr3_aa: CASSFSDEQFF
cdr3_nt: TGCGCCAGCAGCTTCAGCGATGAGCAGTTCTTC

d_call: NA
v_call: TRBV2
j_call: TRBJ2-7
clone_size: NA
cdr3_aa: CASREGGDDEQYF
cdr3_nt: TGTGCCAGCAGGGAAGGGGGGGACGACGAGCAGTACTTC

d_call: TRBD2
v_call: TRBV18
j_call: TRBJ2-7
clone_size: NA
cdr3_aa: CASSTSDYEQYF
cdr3_nt: TGTGCCAGCTCGACTAGCGACTACGAGCAGTACTTC

d_call: TRBD2
v_call: TRBV18
j_call: TRBJ2-1
clone_size: NA
cdr3_aa: CASSPPSLAGGGNEQFF
cdr3_nt: TGTGCCAGCTCACCACCGTCTCTAGCGGGAGGCGGGAATGAGCAGTTCTTC

d_call: TRBD1
v_call: TRBV16
j_call: TRBJ1-1
clone_size: NA
cdr3_aa: CASSHELGQGTEAFF
cdr3_nt: TGTGCCAGCAGCCATGAACTTGGACAGGGGACTGAAGCTTTCTTT

d_call: TRBD2
v_call: TRBV4-2
j_call: TRBJ2-1
clone_size: once
cdr3_aa: CASSMLTVAGSDNEQFF
cdr3_nt: TGTGCCAGCAGCATGCTGACTGTAGCGGGGTCGGACAATGAGCAGTTCTTC